This T cell receptor beta chain was observed in a study of T-cell reconstitution after alpha-beta-depleted transplantation in children listed by TCRdb under 2016. For the study in its entirety: Using TCR repertoire profiling, the study quantitatively followed how T-cell immune reconstitution unfolded in children after TCRalphabeta/CD19-depleted allogeneic hematopoietic cell transplantation.

The library came from PCR. TCRdb shows the sequencer as Illumina HiSeq 2500. To normalize quantification of the TCRbeta repertoire, the TCR libraries were built with molecular barcoding that relied on unique molecular identifiers. TCRdb reanalyzed the raw reads on its own, using fastp at Q25 for trimming and MiXCR for clone calling, and kept in-frame beta chains. Rows with one shared CDR3 protein collapse into an entry with the most common genes and DNA. For this sample the table gives about 610,000 distinct CDR3 sequences, of which over 9.5% were detected only once. About 4.3% of the sample is in the top ten clones. For this clonotype: Its recognized antigen is unknown. Base-call qualities are not available, and no considerably larger clone is one nucleotide away.

Trimming removed 0 bases from V and 7 bases from J, leaving 22 bases between the germline ends. Including cysteine and phenylalanine, the CDR3 has 17 amino acids. The only DNA kept is the CDR3, 51 bases in frame from the first base. CDR1 and CDR2 are read off the germline V gene (reference sequence) as DFQATT and SNEGSKA. The specimen was PBMCs from the stem cell graft donor, collected from the stem cell graft. The TCR originated in a human donor who donated a stem cell graft to a child with acute myeloid leukemia. This sequence uses TRBV20-1 and TRBJ1-5, and perhaps TRBD1 as D gene, on 6 matching bases. CDR3 region: CSARDGGGRVHWQPQHF. DNA sequence: TGCAGTGCTAGAGATGGAGGGGGTCGCGTACATTGGCAGCCCCAGCATTTT.